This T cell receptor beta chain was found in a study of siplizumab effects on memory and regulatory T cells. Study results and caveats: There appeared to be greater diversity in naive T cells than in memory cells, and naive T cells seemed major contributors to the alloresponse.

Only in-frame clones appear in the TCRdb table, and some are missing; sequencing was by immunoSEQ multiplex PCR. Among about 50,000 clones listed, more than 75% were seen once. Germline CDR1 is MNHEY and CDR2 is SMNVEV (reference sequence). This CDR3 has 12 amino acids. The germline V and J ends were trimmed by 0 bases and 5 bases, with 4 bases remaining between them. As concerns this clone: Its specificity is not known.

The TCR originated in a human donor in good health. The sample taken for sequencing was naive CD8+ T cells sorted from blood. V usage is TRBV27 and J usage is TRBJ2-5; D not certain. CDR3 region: CASSLSGETQYF. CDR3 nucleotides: TGTGCCAGCAGTTTATCGGGGGAGACCCAGTACTTC.